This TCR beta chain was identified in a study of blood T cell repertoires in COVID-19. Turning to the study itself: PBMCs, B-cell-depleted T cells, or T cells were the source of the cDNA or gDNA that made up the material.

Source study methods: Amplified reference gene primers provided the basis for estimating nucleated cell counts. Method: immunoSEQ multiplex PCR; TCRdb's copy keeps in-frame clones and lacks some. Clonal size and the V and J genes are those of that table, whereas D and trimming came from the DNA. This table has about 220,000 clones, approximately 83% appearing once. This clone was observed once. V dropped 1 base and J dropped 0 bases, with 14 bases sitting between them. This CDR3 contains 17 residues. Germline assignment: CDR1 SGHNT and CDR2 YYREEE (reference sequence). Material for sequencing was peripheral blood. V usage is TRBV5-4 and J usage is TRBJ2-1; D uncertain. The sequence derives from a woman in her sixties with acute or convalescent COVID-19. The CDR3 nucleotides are TGTGCCAGCAGCTTGTGGCGGTACGGTGGCTCCTACAATGAGCAGTTCTTC. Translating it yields CASSLWRYGGSYNEQFF. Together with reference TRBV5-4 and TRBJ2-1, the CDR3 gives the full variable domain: ETGVTQSPTHLIKTRGQQVTLRCSSQSGHNTVSWYQQALGQGPQFIFQYYREEENGRGNFPPRFSGLQFPNYSSELNVNALELDDSALYLCASSLWRYGGSYNEQFFGPGTRLTVL.